Listed here is a single T cell receptor (beta chain). Its antigen is still unknown. Germline lookup yields CDR1 MDHEN and CDR2 SYDVKM. Unmatched junction bases numbered 4, after V lost 3 bases and J lost 5 bases. The CDR3 contains 14 residues. The data originate from a study of cytomegalovirus exposure and HLA in healthy donors. Study context: Of the donors genotyped, about 390 in all, about 76% fell in the Caucasian-associated ancestry cluster.

Overall study results and limits: An Asian-associated ancestry cluster reportedly showed fewer N-insertions than the roughly 670-donor mean in a later analysis. Specificity for CMV antigens was confirmed in vitro for a few of the CMV-associated chains.

13 Jbeta primers and 60 Vbeta primers were used for the PCR. Data came from immunoSEQ multiplex PCR; TCRdb stores just in-frame clones and leaves some out. The sample has about 70,000 clones; roughly 89% are singletons. Sequenced: PBMCs. The TCR sequence derives from a woman in her thirties in good health and CMV-seronegative. The chain recombines TRBV28 with TRBJ2-5, with TRBD2 matching over 9 bases. The CDR3: CASSLGAGGETQYF. CDR3 nucleotide sequence: TGTGCCAGCAGTTTGGGGGCGGGGGGGGAGACCCAGTACTTC. Filled out from reference TRBV28 and TRBJ2-5, the complete variable domain reads DVKVTQSSRYLVKRTGEKVFLECVQDMDHENMFWYRQDPGLGLRLIYFSYDVKMKEKGDIPEGYSVSREKKERFSLILESASTNQTSMYLCASSLGAGGETQYFGPGTRLLVL.